This T cell receptor beta chain was observed in a study of cytomegalovirus exposure and HLA in healthy donors. Study conclusions and caveats: Reportedly, fewer N-insertions than the roughly 700-donor mean appeared in an Asian-associated ancestry cluster in a later analysis. In a later analysis, TCR beta V- and J-gene trimming showed a link to a missense DCLRE1C variant.

V dropped 2 bases and J dropped 5 bases, with 8 bases sitting between them. CDR1 and CDR2 from the germline V gene are SGDLS and YYNGEE. CDR3 length: 13 residues. In the PCR, 60 Vbeta and 13 Jbeta primers were used. Sequenced by immunoSEQ multiplex PCR; TCRdb stores in-frame clones only, minus some. The sample includes about 94,000 clones, around 66% seen only once; the top ten take 3.5% to 4.5%. About this clone: Its specificity is unknown.

This TCR derives from a man aged 25 to 45 in good health and CMV-seronegative. Sequenced input: PBMCs. This chain joins TRBV9 and TRBJ2-1, with a weak D call TRBD1 (5 bases). DNA for the CDR3: TGTGCCAGCAGCGTGAAGGGGAACAATGAGCAGTTCTTC. This codes for CASSVKGNNEQFF.